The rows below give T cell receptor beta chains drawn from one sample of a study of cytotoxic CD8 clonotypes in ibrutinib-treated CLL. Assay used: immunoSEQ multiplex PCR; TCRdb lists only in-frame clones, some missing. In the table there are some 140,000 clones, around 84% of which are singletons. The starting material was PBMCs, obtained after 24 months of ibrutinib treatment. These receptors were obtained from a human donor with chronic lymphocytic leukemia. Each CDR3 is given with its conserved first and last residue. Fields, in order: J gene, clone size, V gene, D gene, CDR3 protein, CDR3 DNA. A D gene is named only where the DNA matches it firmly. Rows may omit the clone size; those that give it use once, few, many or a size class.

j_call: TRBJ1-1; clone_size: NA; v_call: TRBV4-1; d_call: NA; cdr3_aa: CASSLTPGRAFF; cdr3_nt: TGCGCCAGCAGCTTAACTCCGGGGAGAGCTTTCTTT
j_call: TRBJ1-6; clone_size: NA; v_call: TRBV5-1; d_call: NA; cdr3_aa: CASSPGGLNSPLHF; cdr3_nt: TGCGCCAGCAGCCCCGGGGGCCTAAATTCACCCCTCCACTTT
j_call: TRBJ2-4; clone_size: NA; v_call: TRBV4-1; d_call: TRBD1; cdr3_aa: CASSQGDRVVDIQYF; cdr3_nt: TGCGCCAGCAGCCAAGGAGACAGGGTAGTGGACATTCAGTACTTC
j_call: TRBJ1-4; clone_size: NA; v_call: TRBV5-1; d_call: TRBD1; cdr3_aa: CASSSQGGNEKLFF; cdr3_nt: TGCGCCAGCAGCTCCCAGGGGGGGAATGAAAAACTGTTTTTT
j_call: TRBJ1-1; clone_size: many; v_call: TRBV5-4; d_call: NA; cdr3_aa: CASSGRVGGDTEAFF; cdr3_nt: TGTGCCAGCAGCGGGCGGGTAGGAGGGGACACTGAAGCTTTCTTT
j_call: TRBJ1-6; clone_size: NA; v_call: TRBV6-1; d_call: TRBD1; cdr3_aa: CASSQGRQGSYNSPLHF; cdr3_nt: TGTGCCAGCAGTCAAGGGAGACAGGGAAGCTATAATTCACCCCTCCACTTT
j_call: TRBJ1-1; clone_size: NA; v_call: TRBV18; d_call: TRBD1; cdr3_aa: CASSMGQGNTEAFF; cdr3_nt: TGTGCCAGCTCAATGGGACAGGGGAACACTGAAGCTTTCTTT
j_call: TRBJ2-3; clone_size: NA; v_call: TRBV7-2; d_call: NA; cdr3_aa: CASSQWAGSTDTQYF; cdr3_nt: TGTGCCAGCAGCCAGTGGGCGGGGAGCACAGATACGCAGTATTTT
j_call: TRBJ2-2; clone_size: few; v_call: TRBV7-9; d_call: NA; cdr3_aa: CASSHLKFLTGELFF; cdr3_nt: TGTGCCAGCAGCCATTTGAAATTCCTAACCGGGGAGCTGTTTTTT
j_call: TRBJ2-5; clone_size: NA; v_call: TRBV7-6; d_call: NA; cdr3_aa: CASSLGTLGEETQYF; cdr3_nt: TGTGCCAGCAGCTTAGGGACCCTAGGGGAAGAGACCCAGTACTTC
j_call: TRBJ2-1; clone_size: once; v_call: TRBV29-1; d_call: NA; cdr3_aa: CSVGYNEQFF; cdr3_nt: TGCAGCGTTGGTTACAATGAGCAGTTCTTC
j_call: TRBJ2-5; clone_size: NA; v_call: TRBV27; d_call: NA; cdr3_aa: CASSLLVGGETQYF; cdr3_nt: TGTGCCAGCAGTTTGTTGGTCGGCGGAGAGACCCAGTACTTC
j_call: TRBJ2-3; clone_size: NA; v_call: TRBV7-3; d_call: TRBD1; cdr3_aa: CASSSGQGATDTQYF; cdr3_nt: TGTGCCAGCAGCTCAGGACAGGGGGCAACAGATACGCAGTATTTT